One and the same sample provided the 5 T cell receptor beta chains below, sequenced in a study of blood T cell repertoires in COVID-19. TCRdb's copy holds only in-frame clones and misses some; the assay was immunoSEQ multiplex PCR. There are 150,000 to 200,000 clones in the sample; roughly 80% occur only once, and around 4.3% lies in the top ten. The material sequenced was PBMCs or T cells enriched from blood (not recorded which). The source is a woman aged 45-60 years who had recovered from COVID-19.

This clone has more than one count but fewer than ten. The CDR3 reads CASGPTGAIPPGANVLTF. CDR3 coding DNA: TGTGCTAGTGGCCCGACAGGGGCTATCCCGCCCGGGGCCAACGTCCTGACTTTC. V is TRBV12-5 and J is TRBJ2-6; the match to TRBD1 covers 8 bases. V was clipped by 6 bases and J by 4 bases; unmatched bases: 14. The CDR3 totals 18 residues. CDR1 is LGHNT, CDR2 FRNRAP, per germline.

V and J are TRBV30 and TRBJ1-5; tentatively, D is TRBD1 (5 bases). The CDR3 is made up of 16 amino acids. The ends were cut back, 7 bases at V and 2 bases at J, with 21 bases in the middle. Germline V gives CDR1 GTSNPN, CDR2 SVGIG (reference sequence). The CDR3 sequence is CASGWGDVRGNQPQHF. In nucleotides, the CDR3 is TGTGCCTCAGGGTGGGGGGACGTCAGAGGCAATCAGCCCCAGCATTTT.

The chain carries TRBV7-6 and TRBJ1-5; no definite D call. Trimming stripped 1 base from V and 3 bases from J, with 13 bases between. This CDR3 is 16 amino acids long. Germline V gene sequence: CDR1 SGHVS, CDR2 FNYEAQ. In DNA, the CDR3 is TGTGCCAGCAGCTTAGGTGGCGGGGTTAACAATCAGCCCCAGCATTTT. This codes for CASSLGGGVNNQPQHF.

CDR3 sequence (DNA): TGCGCCAGCAGCCCGGGACAAACTGGAAACACCATATATTTT. This encodes CASSPGQTGNTIYF. This chain connects TRBV4-3 to TRBJ1-3, with a possible D match to TRBD1 (6 bases). The V and J ends lost 4 bases and 2 bases respectively, with 9 bases between them. Germline CDR1 LGHNA, CDR2 YSLEER. The CDR3 is 14 residues long.

This rearrangement joins TRBV5-4 to TRBJ2-2; D uncertain. The CDR3 runs 13 residues. Deletions cut 2 bases from V and 6 bases from J, with 8 bases between. CDR1 and CDR2 from the germline V gene are SGHNT and YYREEE (reference sequence). CDR3 region: CASSLSVSGELFF. As DNA, the CDR3 is TGTGCCAGCAGCTTATCCGTCTCCGGGGAGCTGTTTTTT.